The entry below gives a single T cell receptor beta chain sequence along with its context. This specimen belongs to a study of early stage breast cancer tumors. Study-level background: About eight ER+/PR+/HER2- tumors were invasive ductal; a few were invasive lobular.

Some clones are missing from TCRdb's copy, which holds only in-frame ones; the method was immunoSEQ multiplex PCR. The sample yields about 70,000 clones, approximately 80% seen once. Sequenced: blood. The sequence derives from a person aged 40-50 years with breast cancer.

The DNA for the CDR3 is TGTGCCAGCAGCTTAGACGAGGGGGCTGGAGCTTTCTTT. Its protein is CASSLDEGAGAFF. The chain carries TRBV7-2 and TRBJ1-1; 7 bases line up with TRBD1. Germline V gives CDR1 SGHTA, CDR2 FQGNSA. V dropped 1 base and J dropped 10; count of bases not matched to a gene: 6. CDR3 size: 13 residues.